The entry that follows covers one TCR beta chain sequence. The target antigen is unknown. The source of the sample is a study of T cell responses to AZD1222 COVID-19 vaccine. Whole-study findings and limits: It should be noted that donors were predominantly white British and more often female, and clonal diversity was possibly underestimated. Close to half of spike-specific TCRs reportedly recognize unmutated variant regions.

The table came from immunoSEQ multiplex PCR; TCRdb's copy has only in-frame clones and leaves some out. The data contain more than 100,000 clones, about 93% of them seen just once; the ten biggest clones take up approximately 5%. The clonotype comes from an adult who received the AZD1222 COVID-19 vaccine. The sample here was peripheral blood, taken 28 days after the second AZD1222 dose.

The CDR3 is CATRGSGARYGYTF. The CDR3 bases are TGTGCCACCCGGGGGTCAGGGGCAAGGTATGGCTACACCTTC. The chain uses TRBV10-3 and TRBJ1-2, with a possible D match to TRBD1 (6 bases). The CDR3 totals 14 residues. Germline V CDR1 and CDR2: ENHRY, SYGVKD. V lost 10 bases and J 5 bases, leaving 20 bases between the germline ends.